This TCR beta chain was identified in a study of blood T cell repertoires in COVID-19 (TCRdb year 2020). About the full investigation: The collaborator samples originated in the United States, Italy and Spain and spanned the acute and convalescent phases of COVID-19. A freely available public database, intended as a resource for researchers studying the immune response to SARS-CoV-2, is where the repertoires were released. A de-identified subject ID, COVID-19 status, age in years and sex were almost always included in the sample metadata. The prospective study material was composed of cDNA or gDNA derived from T cells, B-cell-depleted T cells, or PBMCs. Where HLA class I and class II types were available, the types were taken from metadata supplied by the sample provider, not from assay-based typing. Samples came from the ongoing ImmuneRACE study (first 160 participants) plus 1,254 subjects from 6 global collaborators. Deeply sampled blood TCRbeta repertoires from subjects exposed to, actively infected with, or recovered from COVID-19 were included in the dataset.

TCRbeta CDR3 regions were amplified from genomic DNA using the immunoSEQ Assay, a bias-controlled multiplex PCR. The authors processed their data as follows. Nucleated cell counts per sample were estimated from amplification of reference gene primers within the assay. To quantify the absolute abundance of each unique TCRbeta CDR3 rearrangement, sequence reads were collapsed and filtered. For each sample, productive Simpson clonality was calculated by taking the square root of Simpson's diversity index across productive rearrangements. As stored in TCRdb, this immuneACCESS dataset retains in-frame rearrangements with V and J assigned. A fraction of the clones does not appear; measured against another copy, unresolved V genes explain less than half of the discrepancy, and the remainder lacks a known reason. V and J calls and clone size are those listed in that table; D and trimming were worked out from the DNA. The sample table contains 150,000 or so clones; only one count was recorded for more than 75% of them. The biggest ten clones account for around 0.6% of the sample.

In Seattle, one collaborating source enrolled patients while the infection was active and tracked those patients longitudinally over the course of disease. Collaborating institutions collected whole blood in K2EDTA tubes following their own protocols. Collaborator samples were shipped for TCRbeta analysis as frozen whole blood, isolated PBMCs, or DNA extracted from either sample type. Study-level results and caveats: The amount of clinical and demographic metadata varied by source and participant and was provided uncurated.

For this clone: What antigen it recognizes has not been identified. Per-nucleotide qualities are absent, and no much larger clonotype sits a single base away.

Relative to germline, V is missing 6 bases and J is missing 11 bases, with 7 bases of the junction outside any gene match. The CDR3, from cysteine to phenylalanine, totals 12 residues. The kept DNA is CDR3 alone, 36 bases in frame from the first base. This TCR was recovered from a man aged 60 to 69 with COVID-19, enrolled during active disease. The specimen sequenced was peripheral blood. The chain is encoded by TRBV12-3 or TRBV12-4 joined to TRBJ2-1; a stretch of 7 junction bases matches TRBD2. The CDR3 has the sequence CASSAGLVQQFF. In nucleotides, the sequence is TGTGCCAGCAGCGCTGGACTAGTGCAGCAGTTCTTC.